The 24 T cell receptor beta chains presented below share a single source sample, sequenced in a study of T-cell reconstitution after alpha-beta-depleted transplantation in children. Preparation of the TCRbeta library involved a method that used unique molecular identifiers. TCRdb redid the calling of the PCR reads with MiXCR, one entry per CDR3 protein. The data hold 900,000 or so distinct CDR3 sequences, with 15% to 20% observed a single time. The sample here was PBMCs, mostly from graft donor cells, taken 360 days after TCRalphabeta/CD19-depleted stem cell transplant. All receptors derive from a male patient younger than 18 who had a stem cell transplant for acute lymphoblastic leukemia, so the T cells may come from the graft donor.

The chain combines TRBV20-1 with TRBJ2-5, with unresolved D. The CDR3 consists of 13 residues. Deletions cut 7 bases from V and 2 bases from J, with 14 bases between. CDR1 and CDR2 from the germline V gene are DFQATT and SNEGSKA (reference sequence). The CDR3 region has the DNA TGCAGTGGACTGCTGGCGTTACAAGAGACCCAGTACTTC. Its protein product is CSGLLALQETQYF.

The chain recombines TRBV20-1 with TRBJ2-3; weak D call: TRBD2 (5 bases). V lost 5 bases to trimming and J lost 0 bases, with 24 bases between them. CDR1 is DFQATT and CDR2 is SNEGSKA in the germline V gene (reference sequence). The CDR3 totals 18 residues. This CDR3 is CSAPLVFKRLSSTDTQYF. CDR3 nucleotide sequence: TGCAGTGCTCCTCTAGTCTTCAAGCGGCTATCTAGCACAGATACGCAGTATTTT.

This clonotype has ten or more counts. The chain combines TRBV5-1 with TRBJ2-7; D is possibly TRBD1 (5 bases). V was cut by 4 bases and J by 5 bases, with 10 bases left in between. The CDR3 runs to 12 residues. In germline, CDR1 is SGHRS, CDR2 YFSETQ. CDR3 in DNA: TGCGCCAGCAGCCAGGGTTTGAACGAGCAGTACTTC. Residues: CASSQGLNEQYF.

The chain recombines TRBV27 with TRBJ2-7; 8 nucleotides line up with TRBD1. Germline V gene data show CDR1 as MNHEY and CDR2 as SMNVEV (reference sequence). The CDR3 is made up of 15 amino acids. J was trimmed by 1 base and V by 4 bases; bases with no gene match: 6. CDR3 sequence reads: CASSSTGAASYEQYF. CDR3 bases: TGTGCCAGCAGTTCGACAGGGGCGGCTTCCTACGAGCAGTACTTC.

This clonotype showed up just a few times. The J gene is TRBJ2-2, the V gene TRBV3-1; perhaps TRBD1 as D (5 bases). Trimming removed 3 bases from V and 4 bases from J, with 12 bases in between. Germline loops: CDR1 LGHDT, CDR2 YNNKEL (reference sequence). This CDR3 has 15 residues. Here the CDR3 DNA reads TGTGCCAGCAGCCAGAACAGGCGGCTCACCGGGGAGCTGTTTTTT. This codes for CASSQNRRLTGELFF.

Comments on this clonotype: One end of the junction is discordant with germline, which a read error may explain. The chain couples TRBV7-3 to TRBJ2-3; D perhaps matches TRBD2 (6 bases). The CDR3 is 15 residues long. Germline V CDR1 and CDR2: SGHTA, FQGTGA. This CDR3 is CASSLGLFTTNTQYF. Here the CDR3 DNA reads TGTGCCAGCAGCCTTGGACTATTCACCACAAATACGCAGTATTTT.

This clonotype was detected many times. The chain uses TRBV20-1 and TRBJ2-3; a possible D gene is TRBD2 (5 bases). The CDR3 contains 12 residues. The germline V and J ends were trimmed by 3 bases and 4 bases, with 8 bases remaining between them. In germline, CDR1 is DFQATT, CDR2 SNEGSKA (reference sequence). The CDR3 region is CSASGNADTQYF. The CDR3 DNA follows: TGCAGTGCTAGCGGGAACGCAGATACGCAGTATTTT.

The CDR3 coding sequence is TGTGCCAGCAGCCTCCAGCCGCCCCCGGGGGAGACCCAGTACTTC. It yields the protein CASSLQPPPGETQYF. The gene calls are TRBV4-2 and TRBJ2-5; tentative D call: TRBD2 (5 bases). This CDR3 is 15 amino acids long. CDR1 LGHNA and CDR2 YNFKEQ come from the germline V gene. V gave up 4 bases and J gave up 5 bases, with 17 bases separating them.

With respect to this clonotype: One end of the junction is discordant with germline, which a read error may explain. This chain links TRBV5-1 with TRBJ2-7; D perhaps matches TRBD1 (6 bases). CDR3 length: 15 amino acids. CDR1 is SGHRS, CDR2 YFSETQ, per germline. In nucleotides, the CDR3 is TGCGCCGGCAGCTTGGGGGCCCGGGCAGACTACGAGCAGTACTTC. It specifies CAGSLGARADYEQYF.

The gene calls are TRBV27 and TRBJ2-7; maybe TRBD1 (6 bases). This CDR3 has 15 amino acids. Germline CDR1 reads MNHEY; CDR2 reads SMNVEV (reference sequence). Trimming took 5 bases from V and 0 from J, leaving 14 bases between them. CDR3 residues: CASSPQGIRSYEQYF. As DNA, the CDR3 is TGTGCCAGCAGTCCACAGGGAATCCGCTCCTACGAGCAGTACTTC.

CDR3 sequence (DNA): TGTGCCAGCAGCTTTGGTCCAGGGACTAACTATAATGAGCAGTTCTTC. Translated, it gives CASSFGPGTNYNEQFF. The chain couples TRBV7-3 to TRBJ2-1, with 7 bases lining up with TRBD2. The CDR3 is 16 residues long. The germline gives CDR1 SGHTA, CDR2 FQGTGA. The junction had 12 bases not matched to a gene; V was cut back by 3 bases and J by 7 bases. The full variable domain, its missing parts supplied by reference TRBV7-3 and TRBJ2-1, is GAGVSQTPSNKVTEKGKYVELRCDPISGHTALYWYRQSLGQGPEFLIYFQGTGAADDSGLPNDRFFAVRPEGSVSTLKIQRTERGDSAVYLCASSFGPGTNYNEQFFGPGTRLTVL.

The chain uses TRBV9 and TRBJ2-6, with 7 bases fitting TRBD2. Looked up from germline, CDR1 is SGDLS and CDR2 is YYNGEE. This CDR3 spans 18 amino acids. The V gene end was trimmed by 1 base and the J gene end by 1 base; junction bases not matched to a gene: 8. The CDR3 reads CASSVWGGGSSGANVLTF. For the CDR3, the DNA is TGTGCCAGCAGCGTATGGGGGGGTGGATCATCTGGGGCCAACGTCCTGACTTTC.

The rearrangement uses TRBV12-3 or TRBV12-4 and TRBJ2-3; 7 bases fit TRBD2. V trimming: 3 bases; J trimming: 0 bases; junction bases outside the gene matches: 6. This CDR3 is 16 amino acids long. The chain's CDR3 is CASSFSARESTDTQYF. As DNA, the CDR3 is TGTGCCAGCAGTTTTTCGGCGCGGGAGAGCACAGATACGCAGTATTTT.

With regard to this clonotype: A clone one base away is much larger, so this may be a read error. In DNA, the CDR3 is TGCGCCAGCAGCCAAACTAGCGGGAGGAGGTATGAGCAGTACTTC. This sequence encodes CASSQTSGRRYEQYF. The chain is built from TRBV5-1 and TRBJ2-1; 12 nucleotides align to TRBD2. Gene TRBJ2-7 matches the end of the DNA better, so the J call may be wrong. CDR1 is SGHRS and CDR2 is YFSETQ in the germline V gene. The CDR3 extends over 15 amino acids.

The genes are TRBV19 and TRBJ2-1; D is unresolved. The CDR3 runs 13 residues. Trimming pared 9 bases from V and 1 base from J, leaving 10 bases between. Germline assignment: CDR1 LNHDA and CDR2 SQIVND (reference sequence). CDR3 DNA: TGTGCCAGCACAACGCAGTCCTACAATGAGCAGTTCTTC. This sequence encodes CASTTQSYNEQFF.

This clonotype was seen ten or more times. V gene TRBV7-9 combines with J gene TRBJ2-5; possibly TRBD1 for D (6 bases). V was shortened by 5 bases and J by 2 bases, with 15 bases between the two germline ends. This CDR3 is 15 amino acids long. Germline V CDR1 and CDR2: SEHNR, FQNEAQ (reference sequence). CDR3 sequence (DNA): TGTGCCAGCAGCGTCGGTCCCGGGACACAAGAGACCCAGTACTTC. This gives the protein CASSVGPGTQETQYF. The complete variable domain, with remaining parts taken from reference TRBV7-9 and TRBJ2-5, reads DTGVSQNPRHKITKRGQNVTFRCDPISEHNRLYWYRQTLGQGPEFLTYFQNEAQLEKSRLLSDRFSAERPKGSFSTLEIQRTEQGDSAMYLCASSVGPGTQETQYFGPGTRLLVL.

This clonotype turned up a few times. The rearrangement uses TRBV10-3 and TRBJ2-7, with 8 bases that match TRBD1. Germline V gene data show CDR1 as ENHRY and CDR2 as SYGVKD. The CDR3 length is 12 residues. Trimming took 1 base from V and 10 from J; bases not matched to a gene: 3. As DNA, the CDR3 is TGTGCCATCAGTGAGTTAGACAGGGGTCAGTACTTC. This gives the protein CAISELDRGQYF.

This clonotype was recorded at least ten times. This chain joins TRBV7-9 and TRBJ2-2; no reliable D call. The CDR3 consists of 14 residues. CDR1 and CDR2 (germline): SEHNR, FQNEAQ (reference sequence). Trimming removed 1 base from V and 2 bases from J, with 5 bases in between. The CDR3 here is CASSLEVNTGELFF. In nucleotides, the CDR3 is TGTGCCAGCAGCTTAGAGGTTAACACCGGGGAGCTGTTTTTT. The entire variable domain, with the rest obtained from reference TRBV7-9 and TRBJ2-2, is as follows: DTGVSQNPRHKITKRGQNVTFRCDPISEHNRLYWYRQTLGQGPEFLTYFQNEAQLEKSRLLSDRFSAERPKGSFSTLEIQRTEQGDSAMYLCASSLEVNTGELFFGEGSRLTVL.

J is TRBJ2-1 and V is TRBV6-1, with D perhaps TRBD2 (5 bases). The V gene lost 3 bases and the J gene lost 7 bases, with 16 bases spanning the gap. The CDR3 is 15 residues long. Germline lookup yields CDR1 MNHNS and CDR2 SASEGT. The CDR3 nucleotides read TGTGCCAGCAGTGAGCCGGGGAGTTGGGCTAATGAGCAGTTCTTC. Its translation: CASSEPGSWANEQFF.

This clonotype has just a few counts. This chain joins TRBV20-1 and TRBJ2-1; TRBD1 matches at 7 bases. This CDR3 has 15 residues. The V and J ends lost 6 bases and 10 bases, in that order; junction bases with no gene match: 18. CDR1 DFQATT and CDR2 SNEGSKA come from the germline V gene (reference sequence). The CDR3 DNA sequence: TGCAGTGCCCCTGGAGACAGGGATTGGGTTGAGGAGCAGTTCTTC. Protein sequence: CSAPGDRDWVEEQFF.

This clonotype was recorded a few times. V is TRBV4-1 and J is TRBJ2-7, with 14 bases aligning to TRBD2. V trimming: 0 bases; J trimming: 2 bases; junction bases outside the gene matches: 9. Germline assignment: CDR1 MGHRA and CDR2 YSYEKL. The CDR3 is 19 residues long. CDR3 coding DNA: TGCGCCAGCAGCCAAGAAGGGACTAGCGGGAGTCGATACCCCTACGAGCAGTACTTC. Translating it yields CASSQEGTSGSRYPYEQYF.

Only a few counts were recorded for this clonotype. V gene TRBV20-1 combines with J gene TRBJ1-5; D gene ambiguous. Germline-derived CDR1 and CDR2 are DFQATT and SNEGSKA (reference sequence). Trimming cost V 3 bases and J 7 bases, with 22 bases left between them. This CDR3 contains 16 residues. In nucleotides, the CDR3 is TGCAGTGCTAGCAGGTTTCTTTTCGGGCGGTACCAGCCCCAGCATTTT. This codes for CSASRFLFGRYQPQHF.

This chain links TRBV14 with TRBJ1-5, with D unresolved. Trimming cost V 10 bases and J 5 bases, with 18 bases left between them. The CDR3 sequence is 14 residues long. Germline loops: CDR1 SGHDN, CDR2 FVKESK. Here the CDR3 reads CATLLRRRDQPQHF. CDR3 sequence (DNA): TGTGCCACGCTTCTGCGCAGAAGAGATCAGCCCCAGCATTTT.

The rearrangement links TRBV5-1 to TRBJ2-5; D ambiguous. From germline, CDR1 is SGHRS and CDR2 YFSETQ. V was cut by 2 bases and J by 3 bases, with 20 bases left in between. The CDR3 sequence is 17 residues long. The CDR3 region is CASSFGWPKQEEETQYF. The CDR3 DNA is TGCGCCAGCAGCTTTGGATGGCCCAAACAAGAAGAAGAGACCCAGTACTTC.